The 9 T cell receptor beta chains listed next were all sequenced from one sample in a study of neoadjuvant nivolumab and ipilimumab in lung cancer. Measured with immunoSEQ multiplex PCR; TCRdb has only the in-frame clones, and not every one. The repertoire holds 15,000 to 20,000 clones, with roughly 76% as singletons. The sequencing here drew on tumor tissue, taken after neoadjuvant nivolumab, alone or with ipilimumab, at or shortly before surgery. The receptors originated from an adult with non-small cell lung cancer.

The chain links TRBV18 to TRBJ2-7; 8 nucleotides agree with TRBD1. J was trimmed by 3 bases and V by 2 bases; bases with no gene match: 6. Germline V gene lookup returns CDR1 KGHSH and CDR2 LQKENI. There are 15 residues in the CDR3. Here the CDR3 reads CASSPNPGQDYEQYF. The CDR3 nucleotides are TGTGCCAGCTCACCAAACCCGGGACAGGACTACGAGCAGTACTTC.

This clone turned up a few times. The gene calls are TRBV13 and TRBJ2-1, with 11 positions matching TRBD1. The CDR3 consists of 15 residues. J was trimmed by 6 bases and V by 4 bases; bases with no gene match: 5. Germline V gene lookup returns CDR1 PRHDT and CDR2 FYEKMQ (reference sequence). CDR3 sequence: CASSSSGTGGNEQFF. DNA for the CDR3: TGTGCCAGCAGCTCCTCCGGGACAGGGGGCAATGAGCAGTTCTTC.

The chain recombines TRBV5-1 with TRBJ1-1; TRBD1 matches at 7 bases. Germline loops: CDR1 SGHRS, CDR2 YFSETQ. The CDR3 runs to 15 residues. The V and J ends lost 1 base and 4 bases, in that order; junction bases with no gene match: 7. CDR3 coding DNA: TGCGCCAGCAGCTTGCAGGCAGGGGGTTTCACTGAAGCTTTCTTT. Protein product: CASSLQAGGFTEAFF.

The chain uses TRBV6-6 and TRBJ1-2; no clear D gene. Germline V CDR1 and CDR2: MNHNY, SVGAGI (reference sequence). V was cut by 7 bases and J by 2 bases, with 11 bases left in between. The CDR3 runs 13 residues. As DNA, the CDR3 is TGTGCCAGCACCGCGGTGGCCAACTATGGCTACACCTTC. It is translated as CASTAVANYGYTF.

The chain has TRBV7-9 and TRBJ2-5; 12 bases agree with TRBD2. The germline CDR1 and CDR2 sequences are SEHNR and FQNEAQ (reference sequence). The CDR3 runs to 15 residues. V shed 5 bases and J 13 bases; nucleotides not matched to a gene: 14. The DNA for the CDR3 is TGTGCCAGCAGCCCCTTAGATACTAGCGGGGGGCCCGCGTACTTC. Protein product: CASSPLDTSGGPAYF.

The J gene is TRBJ2-3, the V gene TRBV9; weak D call: TRBD1 (6 bases). This CDR3 comprises 15 residues. V dropped 3 bases and J dropped 2 bases, with 13 bases sitting between them. CDR1 is SGDLS and CDR2 is YYNGEE in the germline V gene. The CDR3 region has the DNA TGTGCCAGCAGCGCCGCAGGGGTGTCCACAGATACGCAGTATTTT. This sequence encodes CASSAAGVSTDTQYF.

This clone was observed a handful of times. The rearrangement uses TRBV10-3 and TRBJ2-7, with unresolved D. Trimming took 0 bases from V and 2 from J, leaving 11 bases between them. From germline, CDR1 is ENHRY and CDR2 SYGVKD. This CDR3 contains 15 residues. The chain's CDR3 is CAISESMSTAYEQYF. In DNA form, the CDR3 reads TGTGCCATCAGTGAGTCAATGAGCACAGCCTACGAGCAGTACTTC.

This chain uses TRBV5-6 with TRBJ2-3; 9 bases map to TRBD2. CDR3 size: 15 residues. Looked up from germline, CDR1 is SGHDT and CDR2 is YYEEEE. The junction had 7 bases not matched to a gene; V was cut back by 5 bases and J by 3 bases. CDR3 residues: CASSSPGLATDTQYF. CDR3 DNA sequence: TGTGCCAGCAGTTCTCCGGGACTAGCAACAGATACGCAGTATTTT.

This clone was counted only a few times. The chain uses TRBV5-4 and TRBJ1-4; D is perhaps TRBD1 (5 bases). Per germline, CDR1 SGHNT and CDR2 YYREEE (reference sequence). With 4 bases removed from V and 13 bases from J, the gap between germline ends came to 17 bases. The CDR3 consists of 13 residues. CDR3 nucleotide sequence: TGTGCCAGCAGCCCTACCCTTCTTGGGGGACTGTTTTTT. As protein: CASSPTLLGGLFF.